The 19 T cell receptor beta chains listed next were all sequenced from one sample in a study of shared clonotypes between healthy human individuals. Assay used: immunoSEQ multiplex PCR; TCRdb lists only in-frame clones, some missing. Of some 580,000 clones listed, 95% to 98% are singletons. Naive CD8 cells lacked CD45RO and underwent positive selection for CCR7, leaving out terminally differentiated effector memory CD45RA+ cells. What was sequenced was naive CD8+ T cells sorted from blood. The receptor set was obtained from a man under 40 in good health.

The genes are TRBV4-1 and TRBJ2-1; D may be TRBD2 (6 bases). This CDR3 is built from 12 residues. The germline CDR1 and CDR2 sequences are MGHRA and YSYEKL. The V and J ends lost 4 bases and 15 bases respectively, with 16 bases between them. For the CDR3, the DNA is TGCGCCAGCAGCCGGGAGGCCAGCCACCCGTTCTTC. It yields the protein CASSREASHPFF.

This clone has only one observation. This chain connects TRBV10-3 to TRBJ1-2; the match to TRBD1 covers 8 bases. Germline CDR1 reads ENHRY; CDR2 reads SYGVKD. Losses at the gene ends were 6 bases for V and 2 bases for J; bases not matched to a gene: 5. The CDR3 consists of 14 residues. The CDR3 protein is CAISDGTGNYGYTF. DNA for the CDR3: TGTGCCATCAGCGACGGGACAGGCAACTATGGCTACACCTTC.

This chain joins TRBV14 and TRBJ2-3; TRBD2 might be the D (6 bases). CDR3 length: 16 amino acids. Germline V CDR1 and CDR2: SGHDN, FVKESK. Trimming stripped 4 bases from V and 0 bases from J, with 14 bases between. CDR3 nucleotide sequence: TGTGCCAGCAGCCCCCGAGTGGGGACTAGCACAGATACGCAGTATTTT. Translated, it gives CASSPRVGTSTDTQYF.

The gene calls are TRBV9 and TRBJ1-2, with 8 bases lining up with TRBD1. The ends lost 1 base at V and 4 bases at J; junction bases unmatched: 6. Germline V gives CDR1 SGDLS, CDR2 YYNGEE. The CDR3 has 15 residues. CDR3 region: CASSVSGTGFYGYTF. In DNA, the CDR3 is TGTGCCAGCAGCGTATCCGGGACAGGATTCTATGGCTACACCTTC.

The CDR3 region has the DNA TGTGCCAGCAGCCGGATCAACGTGGGGACAGGGGATACGCAGTATTTT. The encoded protein is CASSRINVGTGDTQYF. The chain is built from TRBV7-9 and TRBJ2-3, with 9 bases matching TRBD1. V was pared by 5 bases and J by 6 bases, with 12 bases of the junction left unmatched. This CDR3 is 16 amino acids long. Germline V CDR1 and CDR2: SEHNR, FQNEAQ (reference sequence).

The chain joins TRBV27 to TRBJ2-3; 9 bases line up with TRBD2. Looked up from germline, CDR1 is MNHEY and CDR2 is SMNVEV (reference sequence). The CDR3 totals 15 residues. The V segment lost 5 bases and the J segment 7 bases; nucleotides outside the gene matches: 10. The CDR3 spells CASSLGTSLRNTQYF. The CDR3 coding sequence is TGTGCCAGCAGTCTAGGGACTAGCCTTAGGAATACGCAGTATTTT.

The count of this clone is one. The V and J genes are TRBV27 and TRBJ2-1, with 7 bases lining up with TRBD1. Germline V gives CDR1 MNHEY, CDR2 SMNVEV (reference sequence). The ends lost 4 bases at V and 8 bases at J; junction bases unmatched: 8. The CDR3 runs to 14 residues. In nucleotides, the CDR3 is TGTGCCAGCAGTTGGGACAGTAGGTTCGATGAGCAGTTCTTC. Its protein is CASSWDSRFDEQFF.

V gene TRBV11-2 combines with J gene TRBJ2-1, with D perhaps matching TRBD2 (6 bases). This CDR3 has 16 amino acids. The V and J ends lost 5 bases and 0 bases respectively, with 14 bases between them. The germline V gene has CDR1 SGHAT and CDR2 FQNNGV. The CDR3 DNA reads as TGTGCCAGCAGCGCCAGGCCCGGGAGCTCCTACAATGAGCAGTTCTTC. Protein product: CASSARPGSSYNEQFF.

This clone was seen only once. The CDR3 coding sequence is TGCGCCAGCAGCTCGTGGACAGGGGATGATGGCTACACCTTC. It codes for CASSSWTGDDGYTF. This chain connects TRBV5-1 to TRBJ1-2; 9 bases are shared with TRBD1. V lost 3 bases, J lost 6 bases, and 6 bases stayed unmatched. Germline V gene sequence: CDR1 SGHRS, CDR2 YFSETQ. The CDR3 runs 14 residues.

In its sample, this clone was seen once. The chain joins TRBV29-1 to TRBJ1-3; D gene unclear. Germline loops: CDR1 SQVTM, CDR2 ANQGSEA. CDR3 length: 13 residues. V was cut by 4 bases and J by 0 bases, with 7 bases left in between. The CDR3 DNA follows: TGCAGCGTTGTAATGCACTCTGGAAACACCATATATTTT. Encoded protein: CSVVMHSGNTIYF.

The rearrangement uses TRBV20-1 and TRBJ2-7; TRBD1 aligns across 7 bases. The CDR3 covers 10 residues. Germline CDR1 is DFQATT and CDR2 is SNEGSKA (reference sequence). The CDR3 nucleotides read TGCAGCCAACAGGGGATCGAGCAGTACTTC. Translation gives CSQQGIEQYF.

This chain joins TRBV10-2 and TRBJ2-2; tentative D call: TRBD2 (5 bases). Germline CDR1 and CDR2: WSHSY and SAAADI. The V and J ends lost 8 bases and 0 bases respectively, with 10 bases between them. The CDR3 has 14 amino acids. CDR3 sequence: CASGERTNTGELFF. As DNA, the CDR3 is TGCGCCAGCGGCGAGCGGACGAACACCGGGGAGCTGTTTTTT.

Note on this clone: The junction and the germline gene differ at one end; a read error may be behind it. This chain links TRBV29-1 with TRBJ2-3; D unresolved. The CDR3 runs to 11 residues. Germline CDR1 and CDR2: SQVTM and ANQGSEA. The DNA for the CDR3 is TGCAGCGTTCTGGCCCGCATGTCCCAGAGTTTT. It encodes CSVLARMSQSF.

The chain employs TRBV6-5 and TRBJ2-7; D uncertain. Germline-derived CDR1 and CDR2 are MNHEY and SVGAGI. CDR3 size: 13 residues. V was trimmed by 3 bases and J by 2 bases, leaving 8 bases between them. The CDR3 region has the DNA TGTGCCAGCAGTTATCAGAGGACCTACGAGCAGTACTTC. Encoded protein: CASSYQRTYEQYF.

The chain has TRBV5-8 and TRBJ1-2; D remains ambiguous. V was clipped by 4 bases and J by 4 bases, with 14 bases between them. In germline, CDR1 is SGHTS, CDR2 YDEGEE. The CDR3 is 14 amino acids. The CDR3 loop reads CASSQPGVSYGYTF. In DNA, the CDR3 is TGTGCCAGCAGCCAGCCAGGTGTTAGCTATGGCTACACCTTC.

This chain joins TRBV6-6 and TRBJ2-2; D is perhaps TRBD1 (5 bases). The CDR3 extends over 16 amino acids. The V end was cut by 10 bases, the J end by 1 base, with 19 bases between. The V gene's germline CDR1 is MNHNY and CDR2 SVGAGI (reference sequence). The CDR3 DNA sequence: TGTGCCACCCGCAGGGCCACTGAGCTGAACACCGGGGAGCTGTTTTTT. Encoded protein: CATRRATELNTGELFF.

The chain recombines TRBV4-3 with TRBJ2-1, with unresolved D. This CDR3 has 15 residues. Between the trimmed V and J ends, which lost 0 bases and 3 bases, there was a span of 9 bases. The germline gives CDR1 LGHNA, CDR2 YSLEER. CDR3 DNA sequence: TGCGCCAGCAGCCAAGATCCGGGCGGCTACAATGAGCAGTTCTTC. The encoded protein is CASSQDPGGYNEQFF.

This rearrangement joins TRBV28 to TRBJ2-5, with a possible D match to TRBD2 (5 bases). The germline CDR1 and CDR2 sequences are MDHEN and SYDVKM. The ends were cut back, 5 bases at V and 4 bases at J, with 14 bases in the middle. This CDR3 spans 14 amino acids. This chain's CDR3 is CASSNPAEVETQYF. DNA of the CDR3: TGTGCCAGCAGTAACCCAGCGGAGGTAGAGACCCAGTACTTC.

The chain links TRBV7-9 to TRBJ1-4; D unresolved. From germline, CDR1 is SEHNR and CDR2 FQNEAQ (reference sequence). CDR3 length: 15 amino acids. The V gene lost 1 base and the J gene lost 8 bases, with 14 bases spanning the gap. The CDR3 nucleotides read TGTGCCAGCAGCTTAGTCAACCGGGAGGTGGAAAAACTGTTTTTT. Its translation: CASSLVNREVEKLFF.